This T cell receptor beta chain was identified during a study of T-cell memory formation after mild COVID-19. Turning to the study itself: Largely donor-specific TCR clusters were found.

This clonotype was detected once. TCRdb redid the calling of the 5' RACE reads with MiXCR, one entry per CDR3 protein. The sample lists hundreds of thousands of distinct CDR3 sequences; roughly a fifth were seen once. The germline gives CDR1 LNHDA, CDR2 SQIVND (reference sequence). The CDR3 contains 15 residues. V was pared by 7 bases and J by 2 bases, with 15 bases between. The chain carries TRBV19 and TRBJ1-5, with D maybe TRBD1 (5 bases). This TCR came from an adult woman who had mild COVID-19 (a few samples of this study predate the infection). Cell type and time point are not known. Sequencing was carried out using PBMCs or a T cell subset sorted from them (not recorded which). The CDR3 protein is CASTRDRGGNQPQHF. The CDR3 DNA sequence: TGTGCCAGTACCCGGGACCGCGGGGGCAATCAGCCCCAGCATTTT.